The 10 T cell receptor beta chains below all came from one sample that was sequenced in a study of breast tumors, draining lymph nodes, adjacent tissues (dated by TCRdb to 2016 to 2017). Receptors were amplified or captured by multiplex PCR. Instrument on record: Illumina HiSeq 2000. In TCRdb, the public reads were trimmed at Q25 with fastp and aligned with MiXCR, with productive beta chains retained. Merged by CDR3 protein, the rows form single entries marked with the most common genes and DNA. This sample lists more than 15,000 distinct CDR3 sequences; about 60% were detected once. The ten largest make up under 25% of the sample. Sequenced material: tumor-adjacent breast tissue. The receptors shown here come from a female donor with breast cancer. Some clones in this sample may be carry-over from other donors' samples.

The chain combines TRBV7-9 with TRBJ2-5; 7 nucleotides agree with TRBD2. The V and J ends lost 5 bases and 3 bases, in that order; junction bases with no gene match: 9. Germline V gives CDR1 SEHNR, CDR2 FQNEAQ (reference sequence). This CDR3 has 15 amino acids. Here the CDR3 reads CASSHLRAGEETQYF. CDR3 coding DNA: TGTGCCAGCAGCCACTTACGGGCGGGGGAAGAGACCCAGTACTTC.

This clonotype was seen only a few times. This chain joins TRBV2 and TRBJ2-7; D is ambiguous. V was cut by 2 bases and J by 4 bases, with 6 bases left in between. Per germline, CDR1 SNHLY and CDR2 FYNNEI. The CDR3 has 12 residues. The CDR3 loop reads CASSEKSYEQYF. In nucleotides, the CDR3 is TGTGCCAGCAGTGAAAAGTCGTACGAGCAGTACTTC.

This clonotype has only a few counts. The DNA for the CDR3 is TGTGCCAGCAGACCTGGACGCACGCCATATGGCTACACCTTC. Residues: CASRPGRTPYGYTF. The rearrangement links TRBV2 to TRBJ1-2, with D unresolved. In germline, CDR1 is SNHLY, CDR2 FYNNEI. V was pared by 6 bases and J by 5 bases, with 16 bases between. The CDR3 loop spans 14 amino acids.

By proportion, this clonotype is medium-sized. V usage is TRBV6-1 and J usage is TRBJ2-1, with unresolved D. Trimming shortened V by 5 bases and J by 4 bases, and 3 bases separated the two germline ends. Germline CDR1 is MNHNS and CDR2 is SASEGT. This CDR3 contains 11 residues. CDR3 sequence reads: CASSNYNEQFF. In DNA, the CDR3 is TGTGCCAGCAGTAATTACAATGAGCAGTTCTTC.

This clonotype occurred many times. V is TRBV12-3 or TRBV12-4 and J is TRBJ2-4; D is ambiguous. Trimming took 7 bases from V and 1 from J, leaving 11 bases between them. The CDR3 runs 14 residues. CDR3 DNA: TGTGCCAGCACCGCCCCCTGGGCCAAAAACATTCAGTACTTC. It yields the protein CASTAPWAKNIQYF.

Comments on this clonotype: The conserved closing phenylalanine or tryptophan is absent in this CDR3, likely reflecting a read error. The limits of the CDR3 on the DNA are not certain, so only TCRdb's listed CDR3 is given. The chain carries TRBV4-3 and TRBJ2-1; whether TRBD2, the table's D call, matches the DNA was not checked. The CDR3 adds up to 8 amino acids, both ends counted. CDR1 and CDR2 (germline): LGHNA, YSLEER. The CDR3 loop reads CASSQDTS.

CDR3 residues: CSARDGGRQETQYF. The CDR3 coding sequence is TGCAGTGCTAGAGATGGGGGGCGGCAAGAGACCCAGTACTTC. This rearrangement joins TRBV20-1 to TRBJ2-5; D assignment may be TRBD1 or TRBD2 (6 bases each). In germline, CDR1 is DFQATT, CDR2 SNEGSKA (reference sequence). V was shortened by 0 bases and J by 2 bases, with 10 bases between the two germline ends. This CDR3 is built from 14 residues.

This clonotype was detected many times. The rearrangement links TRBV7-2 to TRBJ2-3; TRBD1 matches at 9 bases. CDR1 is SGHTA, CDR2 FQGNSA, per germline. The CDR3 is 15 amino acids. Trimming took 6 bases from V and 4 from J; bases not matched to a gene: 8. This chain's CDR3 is CASSPGTGWPDTQYF. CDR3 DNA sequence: TGTGCCAGCAGTCCCGGGACAGGGTGGCCAGATACGCAGTATTTT.

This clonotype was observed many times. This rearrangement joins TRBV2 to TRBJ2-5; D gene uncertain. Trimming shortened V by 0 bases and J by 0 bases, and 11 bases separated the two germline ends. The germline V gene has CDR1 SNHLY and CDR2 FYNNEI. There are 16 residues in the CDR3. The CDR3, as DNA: TGTGCCAGCAGTGAAGCGCGTGGAGAAGACCAAGAGACCCAGTACTTC. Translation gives CASSEARGEDQETQYF.

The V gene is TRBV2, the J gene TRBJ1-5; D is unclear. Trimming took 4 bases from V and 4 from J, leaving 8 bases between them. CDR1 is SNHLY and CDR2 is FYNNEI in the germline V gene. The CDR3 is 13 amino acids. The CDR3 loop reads CASSVFNNQPQHF. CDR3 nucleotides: TGTGCCAGCAGTGTCTTCAATAATCAGCCCCAGCATTTT.